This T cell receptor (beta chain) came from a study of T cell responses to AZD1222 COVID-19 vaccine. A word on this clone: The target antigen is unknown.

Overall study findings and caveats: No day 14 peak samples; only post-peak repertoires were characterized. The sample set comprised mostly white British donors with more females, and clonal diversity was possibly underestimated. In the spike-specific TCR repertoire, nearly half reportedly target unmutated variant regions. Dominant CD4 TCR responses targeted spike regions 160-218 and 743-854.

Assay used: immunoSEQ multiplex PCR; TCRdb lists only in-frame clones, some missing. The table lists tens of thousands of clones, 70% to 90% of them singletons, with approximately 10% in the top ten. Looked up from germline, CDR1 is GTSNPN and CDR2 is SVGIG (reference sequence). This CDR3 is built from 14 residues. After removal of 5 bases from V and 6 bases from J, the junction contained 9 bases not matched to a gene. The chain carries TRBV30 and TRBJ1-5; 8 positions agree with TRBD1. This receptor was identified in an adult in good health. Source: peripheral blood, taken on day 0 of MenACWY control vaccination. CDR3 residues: CAWGQTGVRQPQHF. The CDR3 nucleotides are TGTGCCTGGGGACAGACAGGGGTCCGTCAGCCCCAGCATTTT.